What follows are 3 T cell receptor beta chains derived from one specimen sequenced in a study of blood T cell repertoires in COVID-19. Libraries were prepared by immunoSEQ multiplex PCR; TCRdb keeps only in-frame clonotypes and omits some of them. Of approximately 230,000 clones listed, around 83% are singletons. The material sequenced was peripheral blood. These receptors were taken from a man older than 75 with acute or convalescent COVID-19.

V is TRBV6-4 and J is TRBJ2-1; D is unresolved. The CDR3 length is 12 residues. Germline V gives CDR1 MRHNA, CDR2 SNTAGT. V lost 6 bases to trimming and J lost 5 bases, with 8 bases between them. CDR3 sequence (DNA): TGTGCCAGCAGATCCAATGACAATGAGCAGTTCTTC. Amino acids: CASRSNDNEQFF.

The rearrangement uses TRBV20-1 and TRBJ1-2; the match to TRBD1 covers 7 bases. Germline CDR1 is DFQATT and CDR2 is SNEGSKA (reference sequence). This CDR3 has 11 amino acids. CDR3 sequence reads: CGVFRGDGYTF. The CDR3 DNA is TGCGGGGTTTTCAGGGGGGATGGCTACACCTTC.

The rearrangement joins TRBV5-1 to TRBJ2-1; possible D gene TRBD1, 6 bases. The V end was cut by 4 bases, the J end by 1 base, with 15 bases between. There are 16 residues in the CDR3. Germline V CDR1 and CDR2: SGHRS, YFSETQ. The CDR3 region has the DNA TGCGCCAGCAGCGGATTTGGAACAGGGTCCTACAATGAGCAGTTCTTC. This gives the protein CASSGFGTGSYNEQFF.